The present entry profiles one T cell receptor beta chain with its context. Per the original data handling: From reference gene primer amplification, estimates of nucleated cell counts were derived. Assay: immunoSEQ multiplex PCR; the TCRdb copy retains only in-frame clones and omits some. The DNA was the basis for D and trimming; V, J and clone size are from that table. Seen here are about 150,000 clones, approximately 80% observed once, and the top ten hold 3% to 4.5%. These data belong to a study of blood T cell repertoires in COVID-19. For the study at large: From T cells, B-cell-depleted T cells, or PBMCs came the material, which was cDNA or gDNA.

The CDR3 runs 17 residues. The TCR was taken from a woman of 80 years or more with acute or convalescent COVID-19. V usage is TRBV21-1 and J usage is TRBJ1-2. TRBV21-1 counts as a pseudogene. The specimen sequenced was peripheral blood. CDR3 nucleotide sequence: TGTGCCAGCAGCAAAGGTTCAGTGCTAGGAACGAACTATGGCTACACCTTC. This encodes CASSKGSVLGTNYGYTF.